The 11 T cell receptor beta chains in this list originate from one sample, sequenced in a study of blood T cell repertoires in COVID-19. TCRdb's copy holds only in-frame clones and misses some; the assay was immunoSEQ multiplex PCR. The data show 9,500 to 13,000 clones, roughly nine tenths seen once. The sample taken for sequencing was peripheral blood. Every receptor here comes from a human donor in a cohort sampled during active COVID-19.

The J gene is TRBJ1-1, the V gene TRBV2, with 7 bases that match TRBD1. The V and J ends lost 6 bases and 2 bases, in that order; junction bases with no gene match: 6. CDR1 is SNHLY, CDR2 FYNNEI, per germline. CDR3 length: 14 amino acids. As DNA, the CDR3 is TGTGCCAGCAGCGCTAGACAGGGCAACACTGAAGCTTTCTTT. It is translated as CASSARQGNTEAFF.

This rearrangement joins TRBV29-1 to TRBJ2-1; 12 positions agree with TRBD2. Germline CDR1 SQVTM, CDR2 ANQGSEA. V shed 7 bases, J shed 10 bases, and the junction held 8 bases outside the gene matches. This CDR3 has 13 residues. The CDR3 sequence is CSALTSGGREQFF. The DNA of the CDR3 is TGCAGCGCCCTAACTAGCGGGGGGCGCGAGCAGTTCTTC.

The CDR3 is CASSARQGWAYGYTF. CDR3 nucleotide sequence: TGTGCCAGTAGCGCTCGACAGGGGTGGGCCTATGGCTACACCTTC. V gene TRBV19 combines with J gene TRBJ1-2; 8 positions agree with TRBD1. The germline V gene has CDR1 LNHDA and CDR2 SQIVND (reference sequence). V lost 6 bases, J lost 4 bases, and 10 bases stayed unmatched. CDR3 size: 15 residues.

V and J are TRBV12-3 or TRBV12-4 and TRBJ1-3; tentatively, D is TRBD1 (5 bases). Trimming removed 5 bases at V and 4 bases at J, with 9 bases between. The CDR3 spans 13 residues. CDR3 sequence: CASSKGQGNTIYF. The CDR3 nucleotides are TGTGCCAGCAGTAAGGGGCAAGGAAACACCATATATTTT.

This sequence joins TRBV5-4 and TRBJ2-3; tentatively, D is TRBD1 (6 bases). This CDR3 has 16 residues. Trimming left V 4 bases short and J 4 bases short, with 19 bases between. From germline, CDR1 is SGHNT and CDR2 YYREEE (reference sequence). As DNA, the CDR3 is TGTGCCAGCAGCCCTTTTAACAGGGTTGGGTCAGATACGCAGTATTTT. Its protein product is CASSPFNRVGSDTQYF. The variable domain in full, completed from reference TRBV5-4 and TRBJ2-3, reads ETGVTQSPTHLIKTRGQQVTLRCSSQSGHNTVSWYQQALGQGPQFIFQYYREEENGRGNFPPRFSGLQFPNYSSELNVNALELDDSALYLCASSPFNRVGSDTQYFGPGTRLTVL.

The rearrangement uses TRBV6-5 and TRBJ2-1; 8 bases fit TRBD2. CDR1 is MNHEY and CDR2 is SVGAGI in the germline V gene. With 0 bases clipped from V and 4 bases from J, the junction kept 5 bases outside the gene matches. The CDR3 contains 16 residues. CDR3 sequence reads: CASSYSVVAGYNEQFF. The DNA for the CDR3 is TGTGCCAGCAGTTACTCTGTGGTAGCGGGGTACAATGAGCAGTTCTTC.

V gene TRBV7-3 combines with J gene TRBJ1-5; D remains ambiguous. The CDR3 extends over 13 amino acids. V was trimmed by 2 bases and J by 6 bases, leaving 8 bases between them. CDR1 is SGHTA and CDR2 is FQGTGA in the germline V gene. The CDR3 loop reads CASSLEGSQPQHF. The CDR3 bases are TGTGCCAGCAGCTTAGAAGGGAGTCAGCCCCAGCATTTT.

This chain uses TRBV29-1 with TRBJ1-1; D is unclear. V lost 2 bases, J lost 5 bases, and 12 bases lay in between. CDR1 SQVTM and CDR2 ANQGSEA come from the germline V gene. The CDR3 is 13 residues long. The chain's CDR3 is CSVELRVETEAFF. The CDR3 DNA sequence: TGCAGCGTTGAATTGCGGGTTGAGACTGAAGCTTTCTTT. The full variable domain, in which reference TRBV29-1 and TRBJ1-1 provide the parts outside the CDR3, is SAVISQKPSRDICQRGTSLTIQCQVDSQVTMMFWYRQQPGQSLTLIATANQGSEATYESGFVIDKFPISRPNLTFSTLTVSNMSPEDSSIYLCSVELRVETEAFFGQGTRLTVV.

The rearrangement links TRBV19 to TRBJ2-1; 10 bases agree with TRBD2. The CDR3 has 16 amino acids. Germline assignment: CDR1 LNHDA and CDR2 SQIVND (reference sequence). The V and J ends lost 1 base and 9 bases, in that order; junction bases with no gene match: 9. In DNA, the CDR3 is TGTGCCAGTAGTATAGGCTACAGCGGGGGGGCCGGTGAGCAGTTCTTC. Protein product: CASSIGYSGGAGEQFF.

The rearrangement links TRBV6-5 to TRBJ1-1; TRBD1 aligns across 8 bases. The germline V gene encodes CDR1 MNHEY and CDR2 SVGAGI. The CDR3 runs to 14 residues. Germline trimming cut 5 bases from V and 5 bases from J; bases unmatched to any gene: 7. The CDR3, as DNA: TGTGCCAGCAGTACACAGGGGGAGGGTACTGAAGCTTTCTTT. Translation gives CASSTQGEGTEAFF.

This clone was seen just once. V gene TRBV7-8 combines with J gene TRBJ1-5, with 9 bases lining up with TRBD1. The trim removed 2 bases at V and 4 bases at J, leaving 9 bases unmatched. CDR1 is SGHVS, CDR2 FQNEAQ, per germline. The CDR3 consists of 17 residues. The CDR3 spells CASSLWGTGRGNQPQHF. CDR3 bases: TGTGCCAGCAGCTTATGGGGGACAGGGAGGGGAAATCAGCCCCAGCATTTT.